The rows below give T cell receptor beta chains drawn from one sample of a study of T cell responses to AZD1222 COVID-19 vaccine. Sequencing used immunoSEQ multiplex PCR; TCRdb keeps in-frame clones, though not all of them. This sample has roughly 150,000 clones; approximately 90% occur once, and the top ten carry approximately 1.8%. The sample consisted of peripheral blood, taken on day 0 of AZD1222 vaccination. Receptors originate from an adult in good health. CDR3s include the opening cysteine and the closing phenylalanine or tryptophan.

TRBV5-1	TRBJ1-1	CASSFAKLGQGADEAFF
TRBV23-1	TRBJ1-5	CASSQDGGRTGCSGGNQPQHF
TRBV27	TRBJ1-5	CASSIGTGVLNQPQHF
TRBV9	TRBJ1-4	CASSVGRGQYHEKLFF
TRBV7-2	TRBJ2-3	CASSLGLARTDTQYF
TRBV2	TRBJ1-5	CASSESRNQPQHF
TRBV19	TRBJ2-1	CASSPGGTEYNEQFF
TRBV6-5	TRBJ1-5	CASSRDSNQPQHF
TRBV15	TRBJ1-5	CATSRGDRVQPQHF
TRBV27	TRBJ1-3	CASSLQGAGNTIYF
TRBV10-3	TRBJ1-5	CAIREDRGDQPQHF
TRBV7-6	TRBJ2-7	CASSLFGGDYEQYF
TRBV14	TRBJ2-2	CASSQVGRGFTGELFF
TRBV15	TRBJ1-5	CATSSNQPQHF
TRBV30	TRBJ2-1	CAWSVRLYEQFF
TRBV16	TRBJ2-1	CASSQSPREGRIYNEQFF
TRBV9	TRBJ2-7	CASSATTGPADYEQYF
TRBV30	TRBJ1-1	CACLGHTEAFF
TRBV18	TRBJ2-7	CASSPPTGTGVNEQYF
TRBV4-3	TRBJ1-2	CASSQGRGWGGNGYTF
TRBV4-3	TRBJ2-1	CASSQELAGDSYNEQFF
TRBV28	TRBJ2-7	CASSPDRGVSYEQYF